The T cell receptor beta chain under discussion was sequenced for a study of cytomegalovirus exposure and HLA in healthy donors. Regarding the study as a whole: The study flagged approximately 180 TCR beta chains as cytomegalovirus-associated.

Here immunoSEQ multiplex PCR was the method, and the copy in TCRdb shows in-frame clones only, minus some. The sample has 200,000 to 250,000 clones; 80% to 90% are singletons. From the 120-subject validation cohort, which was separate from the approximately 670-subject first cohort, the donors were drawn. The CDR3 extends over 14 amino acids. The germline V gene encodes CDR1 MDHEN and CDR2 SYDVKM. Trimming cost V 5 bases and J 3 bases, with 14 bases left between them. On this clone itself: Antigen specificity is unknown.

This receptor was taken from a woman in her late teens or twenties in good health and CMV-seronegative. The source material was PBMCs. The chain combines TRBV28 with TRBJ2-7, with D possibly being TRBD1 (6 bases). CDR3 amino acids: CASSAYRVLYEQYF. CDR3 sequence (DNA): TGTGCCAGCAGTGCCTACAGGGTTCTCTACGAGCAGTACTTC.